This TCR beta chain emerged from a study of cytomegalovirus exposure and HLA in healthy donors listed by TCRdb under 2017. In the study overall: An earlier analysis of approximately 590 of the donors reported 250 to 300 Gb of sequence data and some 120 million unique TCR beta sequences from about 179 million T cells. A later genetic analysis used genome-wide SNP genotypes for about 65% of the roughly 700 donors, treating that subset as a discovery cohort. HLA typing covered class I and class II loci at four-digit resolution. To predict cytomegalovirus infection status, the study combined high-throughput TCR immunosequencing, statistical association of individual TCRs with disease status, and machine learning. On average, about 200,000 unique TCR beta nucleotide sequences were sequenced per donor among roughly 430 genotyped donors of the cohort, with about 17% of those sequences being non-productive. A later analysis re-analyzed previously published TCR beta repertoires from 500 to 700 donors and added high-resolution HLA genotyping to study TCR occurrence patterns. All discovery cohort repertoires had been generated using a single sequencing platform. In the later analysis, no new phenotypic data were used to find candidate immune exposures; instead, reliance was placed on TCR beta sequences and their occurrence across donors. An early release covering roughly 580 HLA-typed donors comprised approximately 300 gigabases of sequencing data and tens of millions of unique TCR sequences. In addition to the first cohort of 666 subjects, a separate validation cohort of 120 different subjects was used. Among the roughly 400 genotyped donors, under 90% belonged to the genetic ancestry cluster associated with self-reported Caucasian donors. Using immunosequencing, the study profiled T cell repertoires from about 650 subjects and related those repertoires to cytomegalovirus serostatus. The study aimed to test whether cataloging public T cell receptors could reveal signatures of past pathogen exposure. A handful of DR-DQ haplotypes were treated as single units for association and clustering because of strong linkage in the cohort. An earlier analysis of approximately 580 of the donors used high-throughput TCR beta sequencing to judge whether each TCR beta V gene segment behaved as functional or pseudogenic. Donor age, sex, ethnicity and CMV serostatus were compiled together with the repertoire data. Typing coverage differed by locus: A, B, C, DRB1 and DQB1 were typed in roughly 629-630 donors, DQA1 in about 510, DPA1 in around 600, and DPB1 in approximately 450. Overall results and qualifications from the work: Because counts were too low, around 17 rarely observed V segments, including chromosome 9 orphons, were left out of the earlier analysis of over 550 of the donors. Because HLA typing was missing for some donors at each locus, association tests included only the typed subset. According to a later genetic analysis, donors in an Asian-associated ancestry cluster had fewer N-insertions in productive TCRs than the approximately 690-donor mean. Most TCR sequences were seen in very few donors, while some public TCRs were found in many individuals. A further reported finding was that TCR beta sequences accurately predicted the HLA-A and HLA-B alleles for most subjects in the first cohort. A later analysis found that most CMV-associated TCR beta chains appeared HLA-restricted, with HLA associations seemingly driven largely by CMV exposure. It was suggested by the authors that the approach could potentially be generalized to other disease states and immunological phenotypes. The study gave a list of more than 150 TCR beta chains associated with cytomegalovirus. A later analysis found that HLA-associated TCR beta chains were more clonally expanded and had lower generation probabilities than equally common non-associated chains. According to a later analysis, TCR association rates differed among HLA loci, with DRB1 alleles showing the most associated TCRs and HLA-C alleles showing the fewest. Roughly uniform sequencing depth across donors was assumed in presence/absence analyses, although this assumption may not hold. Some IMGT-functional V segments, including TRBV6-2 and TRBV6-3, could not be told apart with the 87-base-pair reads, so those segments were excluded. Immune exposure information for the cohort was limited to CMV serostatus. This cohort had only TCR beta chains sequenced, and the lack of alpha or paired-chain data limited which features could be detected. In vitro tests confirmed that a few of the cytomegalovirus-associated TCR beta chains recognize cytomegalovirus antigens. A later analysis associated about 17,000 TCR beta sequences with specific HLA alleles at a false discovery rate of 0.05. Linkage disequilibrium might explain the correlated functional status among segregating V segments, but an unknown experimental factor could not be excluded. Strong co-occurrence of HLA alleles, especially DR and DQ, made assigning TCR associations to individual alleles difficult. A group of highly shared sequence variants was considered likely to be a technical artifact of the sequencing pipeline. A later analysis reported that several top co-occurrence clusters appeared linked to parvovirus B19, influenza, CMV and Epstein-Barr virus. An association between a missense DCLRE1C variant and V-gene and J-gene trimming of TCR beta chains was found in a later genetic analysis and replicated in an independent cohort. The classifier was reported to diagnose cytomegalovirus status with high specificity and sensitivity in both the original cohort and the validation cohort. In an earlier analysis of 500 to 650 of the donors, most TCR beta V segments appeared in productive rearrangements about 87% or about 30% of the time, broadly matching IMGT annotations.

In total, about 650 healthy bone marrow donors made up the cohort. Cohort members were all nominally healthy when sampled, although unrecorded immune exposures were likely present. The donor tested CMV seropositive, placing the donor among the roughly 270 seropositive members of the cohort. A peripheral blood sample was collected from each donor, and TCR beta sequencing was performed on peripheral blood mononuclear cells. The Qiagen DNeasy Blood Extraction Kit was used to extract genomic DNA from the blood cell samples. V lost 4 bases and J lost 8 bases, and the count of bases not matched to a germline gene is 8. Reading the germline V gene gives CDR1 SGHDN and CDR2 FVKESK. Measured from the cysteine to the phenylalanine, the CDR3 is 14 residues long. Just CDR3 DNA is preserved here, 42 bases in frame from base 1. This clone was counted once. The clone's antigen remains unknown. Base qualities are not at hand, and no much larger clone is one base apart.

The receptor library was made with the immunoSEQ multiplex PCR assay. For the multiplex PCR, a mixture combining 60 forward primers for TCR Vbeta segments and 13 reverse primers for TCR Jbeta segments was used. Amplification of the CDR3 region of rearranged TCR beta genes was performed with a multiplex PCR assay on genomic DNA. The Illumina HiSeq System was used to sequence the amplified TCR beta libraries as 87-base-pair reads. The source study handled its data this way. A later analysis tallied 75 million to 95 million unique TCR beta chains across the 666 repertoires, and about 10 million of those chains were shared by two or more donors. Raw reads were error-corrected and collapsed into unique sequences with a nearest-neighbor algorithm that merged closely related sequences to remove PCR and sequencing errors. CDR3 sequences were aligned to IMGT reference sequences to assign V, D and J gene segments. For a sequence to be retained, a match of at least six nucleotides was required to both a V gene segment and a J gene segment. Rearrangements were called productive when the CDR3 lacked stop codons and stayed in frame with V and J; all others were non-productive. Following IMGT convention, CDR3 was defined as the stretch from the second conserved V-encoded cysteine to the conserved J-encoded phenylalanine. Sequences without an unambiguous match to a single V gene segment were excluded from the earlier analysis of 500 to 700 of the donors. An earlier analysis of some 500 of the donors classified V segments as functional when productive rearrangements were above 56.7% and as segregating when the standard deviation between donors was above 5%. A statistical classification framework was developed to diagnose cytomegalovirus status using the catalog of TCR beta chain sequences. In a later analysis, TCR nucleotide sequences were compared against IMGT/GENE-DB human TR gene sequences so that V and J genes could be assigned. The TCRdist pipeline was used in a later analysis to assign CDR3 sequences and most-parsimonious VDJ recombination scenarios. In a later analysis, each TCR beta chain was defined by its CDR3 amino acid sequence together with its V-gene family, and reads lacking a unique V-gene family were excluded. To address suspected cross-contamination and a sequencing artifact, a later analysis removed a few hundred highly shared, low-generation-probability nucleotide sequences. A later analysis calculated a clonal expansion index for each public chain from normalized within-repertoire ranks of inferred template counts. Generation probabilities in a later analysis came from a VDJ recombination model fitted to out-of-frame rearrangements, and those results were checked against IGoR. In a later analysis, TCR-TCR, TCR-HLA and TCR-CMV co-occurrence was scored with hypergeometric tests, and a repertoire-size bias correction was applied to TCR pairs. To estimate false discovery rates, a later analysis permuted the HLA or CMV assignments 20 times. In a later analysis, co-occurring TCRs were grouped with DBSCAN, and TCRdist sequence similarity was added when clustering was performed within HLA-allele-positive subsets. Repertoires with fewer than 30,000 or more than 120,000 public chains, plus five repertoires with anomalous nucleotide sharing, were excluded from co-occurrence clustering. TCRdb holds this immuneACCESS table with in-frame rearrangements only. Some clones are missing; in checked studies, unresolved V genes explain under half, and the rest has no known cause. Clone size and the V and J calls come from that table; the DNA yielded D and trimming. The sample contains some 180,000 clones, 81% of them found a single time. The leading ten clones occupy about 3.4% of the sample.

Source material: PBMCs. The source is a middle-aged man in good health and CMV-seropositive. Here the chain combines TRBV14 and TRBJ1-3; TRBD1 lines up with 7 middle nucleotides. The DNA sequence is as follows: TGTGCCAGCAGCCCCGGGACAGCGGCGTACACCATATATTTT. This is translated as CASSPGTAAYTIYF.